This TCR beta chain was observed in a study of T-cell memory formation after mild COVID-19. Findings and caveats of the study: Researchers found some responding clones in pre-infection memory, a sign that cross-reactive memory joined.

This clonotype was found a few times. What it recognizes is unknown. This CDR3 contains 14 residues. From germline, CDR1 is DFQATT and CDR2 SNEGSKA (reference sequence). V was trimmed by 3 bases and J by 8 bases, leaving 19 bases between them. TCRdb processed the 5' RACE reads anew with MiXCR; each CDR3 protein has one entry. This sample has 300,000 to 400,000 distinct CDR3 sequences; around 20% occur once, and the top ten carry around 12%. This chain uses TRBV20-1 with TRBJ1-1; D not resolved. Specimen: PBMCs or a T cell subset sorted from them (not recorded which). The clonotype comes from an adult woman who had mild COVID-19 (a few samples of this study predate the infection). Cell type and time point are not known. The chain's CDR3 is CSASKPGEFLEAFF. Written as DNA, the CDR3 is TGCAGTGCTAGCAAGCCCGGTGAGTTTTTGGAAGCTTTCTTT.